The clone carrying this TCR beta chain turned up a few times. Its antigen is not identified. Germline loops: CDR1 KGHSH, CDR2 LQKENI. There are 15 residues in the CDR3. V lost 6 bases and J lost 0, with 9 bases in between. The data originate from a study of vaccination effects on CD4 cells after COVID-19. General study points: Healthy vaccinees' vaccine-induced clones included only 1 of 255 cross-reacting with common cold coronaviruses.

TCRdb's copy holds only in-frame clones and misses some; the assay was immunoSEQ multiplex PCR. The sample consists of about 40,000 clones, around 67% of them appearing once. Sequencing in the ViraFEST assay came after antigen-specific CD4+ T cells had been expanded with viral peptide pools, which were used to stimulate PBMC. Once cultured for approximately eleven days, the cells underwent separation to obtain CD4+ T cells. Vaccine recipients, nucleocapsid antibody negative, had no prior SARS-CoV-2 infection. Each culture well received roughly 1.8 million PBMC. These cells were then cultured in IMDM with roughly 9 IU/ml IL-2 and 7.5 to 10 ug/ml peptides.

The specimen comprised CD4+ T cells from PBMCs cultured with SARS-CoV-2 spike peptides, sampled before COVID-19 vaccination. This chain uses TRBV18 with TRBJ2-6; D gene unclear. This sequence originates from a human donor who received a COVID-19 vaccine. In DNA, the CDR3 is TGTGCCAGCTCCCTCGACCACTCTGGGGCCAACGTCCTGACTTTC. Encoded protein: CASSLDHSGANVLTF.